The 8 T cell receptor beta chains in this list originate from one sample, sequenced in a study of cytomegalovirus exposure and HLA in healthy donors. PCR amplification relied on 60 Vbeta primers (plus 13 Jbeta primers). Method: immunoSEQ multiplex PCR; TCRdb's copy keeps in-frame clones and lacks some. Of about 130,000 clones detected, approximately 80% appear once; the ten largest clones hold 5.5% to 7%. Sequencing was done on a sample of PBMCs. Receptors originate from a woman in her thirties or forties in good health and CMV-seropositive.

The chain has TRBV7-6 and TRBJ1-5; no reliable D call. CDR3 length equals 16 residues. The V gene's germline CDR1 is SGHVS and CDR2 FNYEAQ. Trimming stripped 1 base from V and 4 bases from J, with 14 bases between. This chain's CDR3 is CASSLGPWAANQPQHF. CDR3 DNA: TGTGCCAGCAGCTTAGGCCCGTGGGCAGCTAATCAGCCCCAGCATTTT.

The rearrangement links TRBV5-1 to TRBJ1-4; 7 positions match TRBD1. The germline V gene has CDR1 SGHRS and CDR2 YFSETQ. The CDR3 contains 16 residues. The ends lost 5 bases at V and 2 bases at J; junction bases unmatched: 9. CDR3 bases: TGCGCCAGCAGAAAATACGGGACAGCGACTAATGAAAAACTGTTTTTT. This sequence encodes CASRKYGTATNEKLFF.

V gene TRBV5-6 combines with J gene TRBJ2-3; D gene unclear. Trimming left V 1 base short and J 7 bases short, with 13 bases between. From germline, CDR1 is SGHDT and CDR2 YYEEEE. The CDR3 length is 14 residues. CDR3 coding DNA: TGTGCCAGCAGCTTGAACCTAGACTCCTATACGCAGTATTTT. Translated: CASSLNLDSYTQYF. Full variable domain (outside the CDR3, taken from reference TRBV5-6 and TRBJ2-3): DAGVTQSPTHLIKTRGQQVTLRCSPKSGHDTVSWYQQALGQGPQFIFQYYEEEERQRGNFPDRFSGHQFPNYSSELNVNALLLGDSALYLCASSLNLDSYTQYFGPGTRLTVL.

The J gene is TRBJ2-5, the V gene TRBV7-6; TRBD2 agrees at 10 bases. The CDR3 contains 16 residues. Germline-derived CDR1 and CDR2 are SGHVS and FNYEAQ. J lost 7 bases, V lost 2 bases, and 10 bases had no gene match. CDR3 in amino acids: CASSLRLAGPGGTQYF. Here the CDR3 DNA reads TGTGCCAGCAGCTTACGACTAGCGGGCCCCGGAGGGACCCAGTACTTC.

The genes are TRBV5-1 and TRBJ1-6; tentatively, D is TRBD1 (5 bases). Per the germline V gene, CDR1 is SGHRS and CDR2 is YFSETQ. V lost 0 bases, J lost 8 bases, and 12 bases lay in between. The CDR3 consists of 15 residues. The CDR3 is CASSLVGGVDSPLHF. DNA for the CDR3: TGCGCCAGCAGCTTGGTGGGAGGGGTGGATTCACCCCTCCACTTT. Full variable domain (rest looked up from reference TRBV5-1 and TRBJ1-6): KAGVTQTPRYLIKTRGQQVTLSCSPISGHRSVSWYQQTPGQGLQFLFEYFSETQRNKGNFPGRFSGRQFSNSRSEMNVSTLELGDSALYLCASSLVGGVDSPLHFGNGTRLTVT.

V gene TRBV4-3 combines with J gene TRBJ2-6, with D possibly matching TRBD1 (6 bases). The CDR3 runs to 15 residues. Germline assignment: CDR1 LGHNA and CDR2 YSLEER. V was pared by 4 bases and J by 2 bases, with 9 bases between. The CDR3 region is CASSRGHPGANVLTF. The CDR3 nucleotides are TGCGCCAGCAGCCGGGGACACCCTGGGGCCAACGTCCTGACTTTC.

The rearrangement uses TRBV28 and TRBJ2-3; D is undetermined. Between the trimmed V and J ends, which lost 2 bases and 7 bases, there was a span of 7 bases. Germline-derived CDR1 and CDR2 are MDHEN and SYDVKM. The CDR3 contains 12 residues. The CDR3 loop reads CASSLKPNTQYF. The DNA of the CDR3 is TGTGCCAGCAGTTTAAAGCCAAATACGCAGTATTTT. Complete variable domain (other parts from reference TRBV28 and TRBJ2-3): DVKVTQSSRYLVKRTGEKVFLECVQDMDHENMFWYRQDPGLGLRLIYFSYDVKMKEKGDIPEGYSVSREKKERFSLILESASTNQTSMYLCASSLKPNTQYFGPGTRLTVL.

This chain joins TRBV6-5 and TRBJ2-7, with 10 bases lining up with TRBD1. The CDR3 extends over 15 amino acids. CDR1 is MNHEY and CDR2 is SVGAGI in the germline V gene. Trimming took 5 bases from V and 3 from J; bases not matched to a gene: 7. The CDR3 reads CASSTRDRGVYEQYF. The CDR3 DNA reads TGTGCCAGCAGTACCCGGGACAGGGGTGTCTACGAGCAGTACTTC.